These 2 T cell receptor beta chains share one sample of origin, sequenced in a study of blood T cell repertoires in COVID-19. The assay was immunoSEQ multiplex PCR, and TCRdb's table has in-frame clones only and misses some. Among 280,000 or so clones listed, just under 90% were seen once. The material sequenced was PBMCs or T cells enriched from blood (not recorded which). Every receptor here comes from a woman aged 45 to 65 who had been exposed to COVID-19.

CDR3 protein: CAIRTTGLRNTEAFF. CDR3 nucleotides: TGTGCCATCAGGACCACAGGGCTCCGGAACACTGAAGCTTTCTTT. The chain is built from TRBV10-3 and TRBJ1-1, with D possibly matching TRBD1 (6 bases). The CDR3 is 15 amino acids. Per the germline V gene, CDR1 is ENHRY and CDR2 is SYGVKD. The V gene lost 6 bases and the J gene lost 1 base, with 15 bases spanning the gap.

The chain links TRBV10-3 to TRBJ1-1; tentatively, D is TRBD1 (5 bases). V dropped 0 bases and J dropped 2 bases, with 7 bases sitting between them. Germline-derived CDR1 and CDR2 are ENHRY and SYGVKD. There are 14 residues in the CDR3. As DNA, the CDR3 is TGTGCCATCAGTGAGTCGGGGGGTAACACTGAAGCTTTCTTT. It encodes CAISESGGNTEAFF.